These 9 T cell receptor beta chains were all obtained from the same sample, sequenced in a study of T cell changes during pregnancy in multiple sclerosis. Measured with immunoSEQ multiplex PCR; TCRdb has only the in-frame clones, and not every one. The table shows approximately 100,000 clones, with about 91% occurring only once. Sequences were derived from peripheral blood, sampled in the second trimester of pregnancy. These TCRs come from a female donor with multiple sclerosis, enrolled in a pregnancy study.

The chain recombines TRBV5-6 with TRBJ2-4; D uncertain. The germline V gene has CDR1 SGHDT and CDR2 YYEEEE. V was trimmed by 0 bases and J by 3 bases, leaving 7 bases between them. The CDR3 runs to 14 residues. The CDR3, as DNA: TGTGCCAGCAGCTTGGCTAGTATCAAAAACATTCAGTACTTC. This encodes CASSLASIKNIQYF.

The chain has TRBV27 and TRBJ2-5, with a tentative D call TRBD2 (7 bases). Germline V gene lookup returns CDR1 MNHEY and CDR2 SMNVEV (reference sequence). V was shortened by 3 bases and J by 1 base, with 9 bases between the two germline ends. There are 14 residues in the CDR3. The CDR3 DNA reads as TGTGCCAGCAGTTTGGGGGGGGCCCAAGAGACCCAGTACTTC. It is translated as CASSLGGAQETQYF.

J is TRBJ1-1 and V is TRBV9; 7 bases map to TRBD1. Germline trimming cut 0 bases from V and 5 bases from J; bases unmatched to any gene: 10. The CDR3 is 16 amino acids. Per the germline V gene, CDR1 is SGDLS and CDR2 is YYNGEE. DNA of the CDR3: TGTGCCAGCAGCGTAGAGGGAGGACAGGTGGGAACTGAAGCTTTCTTT. Translating gives CASSVEGGQVGTEAFF. Drawing the rest from reference TRBV9 and TRBJ1-1, the complete variable domain is DSGVTQTPKHLITATGQRVTLRCSPRSGDLSVYWYQQSLDQGLQFLIQYYNGEERAKGNILERFSAQQFPDLHSELNLSSLELGDSALYFCASSVEGGQVGTEAFFGQGTRLTVV.

The CDR3 sequence is CASSTSLVQEQFF. The DNA for the CDR3 is TGTGCCAGCAGCACATCACTAGTACAGGAGCAGTTCTTC. The V call is TRBV5-4, the J call TRBJ2-1; D is perhaps TRBD2 (5 bases). This CDR3 spans 13 amino acids. The V and J ends lost 4 bases and 10 bases respectively, with 15 bases between them. Germline CDR1 SGHNT, CDR2 YYREEE (reference sequence).

The chain has TRBV10-3 and TRBJ2-3; 8 nucleotides match TRBD2. Per the germline V gene, CDR1 is ENHRY and CDR2 is SYGVKD. This CDR3 spans 17 amino acids. The V segment lost 2 bases and the J segment 0 bases; nucleotides outside the gene matches: 7. The CDR3 reads CAISEASGHPSTDTQYF. The CDR3 DNA reads TGTGCCATCAGTGAGGCTAGCGGGCACCCTAGCACAGATACGCAGTATTTT.

The chain joins TRBV7-9 to TRBJ2-1; 16 nucleotides match TRBD2. The V and J ends lost 4 bases and 4 bases, in that order; junction bases with no gene match: 4. Germline CDR1 reads SEHNR; CDR2 reads FQNEAQ (reference sequence). The CDR3 covers 17 residues. The CDR3 DNA sequence: TGTGCCAGCAGCTATGGGACTAGCGGGAGGGGTTACAATGAGCAGTTCTTC. It translates to CASSYGTSGRGYNEQFF.

The chain carries TRBV28 and TRBJ2-7; D gene uncertain. This CDR3 contains 14 residues. Trimming pared 3 bases from V and 0 bases from J, leaving 9 bases between. Germline V gene lookup returns CDR1 MDHEN and CDR2 SYDVKM. CDR3 in amino acids: CASSLHVSSYEQYF. The CDR3 nucleotides read TGTGCCAGCAGTTTGCACGTGAGCTCCTACGAGCAGTACTTC.

The chain links TRBV4-1 to TRBJ2-7, with 10 bases fitting TRBD2. The CDR3 spans 17 residues. With V trimmed by 2 bases and J by 4 bases, 11 bases remained unmatched. Germline V lookup: CDR1 MGHRA, CDR2 YSYEKL. The CDR3 coding sequence is TGCGCCAGCAGCCAATTACGACTAGCGGGTTTTCAGTACGAGCAGTACTTC. It is translated as CASSQLRLAGFQYEQYF.

The gene calls are TRBV11-1 and TRBJ1-1; 7 bases align to TRBD1. The V gene end was trimmed by 4 bases and the J gene end by 1 base; junction bases not matched to a gene: 6. From germline, CDR1 is SGHAT and CDR2 FQDESV (reference sequence). The CDR3 sequence is 15 residues long. The CDR3 coding sequence is TGTGCCAGCAGCTCGCTAGGACAGGAGAACACTGAAGCTTTCTTT. The encoded protein is CASSSLGQENTEAFF.